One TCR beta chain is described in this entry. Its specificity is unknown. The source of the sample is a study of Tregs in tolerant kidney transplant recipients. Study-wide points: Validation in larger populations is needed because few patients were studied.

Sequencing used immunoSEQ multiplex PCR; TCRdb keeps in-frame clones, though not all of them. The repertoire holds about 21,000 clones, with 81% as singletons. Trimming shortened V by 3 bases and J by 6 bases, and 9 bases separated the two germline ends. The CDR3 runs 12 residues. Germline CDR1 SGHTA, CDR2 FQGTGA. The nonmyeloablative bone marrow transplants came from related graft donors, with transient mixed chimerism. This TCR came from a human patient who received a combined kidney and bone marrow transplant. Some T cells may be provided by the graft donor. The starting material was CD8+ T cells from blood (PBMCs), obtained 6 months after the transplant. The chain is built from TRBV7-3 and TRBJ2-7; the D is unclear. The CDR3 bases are TGTGCCAGCAGCTTCCCGCCCGGCGAGCAGTACTTC. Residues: CASSFPPGEQYF.